This TCR beta chain stems from a study of radiotherapy plus CTLA-4 blockade in lung cancer. Study-level background: Disease control was achieved by over 25% of patients, and objective responses by 15% to 20%. Points from the study as a whole: Peripheral blood showed expansion of tumor-derived TCR clones after radiotherapy and ipilimumab.

This clone showed up just once. Its antigen is currently unknown. The J segment lost 5 bases and the V segment lost 2 bases, leaving 7 bases of the junction unmatched. The CDR3 covers 17 residues. CDR1 and CDR2 (germline): SNHLY, FYNNEI. TCRdb's copy holds only in-frame clones and misses some; the assay was immunoSEQ multiplex PCR. The sample has around 91,000 clones; 80% to 90% are singletons. Receiving focal radiation plus CTLA-4 blockade with ipilimumab were patients who had chemo-refractory metastatic non-small-cell lung cancer. This receptor was obtained from a human donor with non-small cell lung cancer that progressed on radiotherapy plus ipilimumab. Material: peripheral blood, obtained from a patient treated with radiotherapy plus ipilimumab. The chain has TRBV2 and TRBJ2-2; 11 bases fit TRBD2. CDR3 loop: CASSERTSGRGTGELFF. In nucleotides, the CDR3 is TGTGCCAGCAGTGAAAGAACTAGCGGGAGAGGTACCGGGGAGCTGTTTTTT. The full variable domain, its missing parts supplied by reference TRBV2 and TRBJ2-2, is EPEVTQTPSHQVTQMGQEVILRCVPISNHLYFYWYRQILGQKVEFLVSFYNNEISEKSEIFDDQFSVERPDGSNFTLKIRSTKLEDSAMYFCASSERTSGRGTGELFFGEGSRLTVL.